These 12 T cell receptor beta chains were all obtained from the same sample, sequenced in a study of T-cell reconstitution after alpha-beta-depleted transplantation in children. Preparation of the TCRbeta library used unique molecular identifiers. A single record per CDR3 protein comes from TCRdb applying MiXCR to the PCR reads. The table lists 450,000 to 700,000 distinct CDR3 sequences, roughly a quarter of them singletons. Sequences were derived from PBMCs, sampled before TCRalphabeta/CD19-depleted stem cell transplant. The receptors derive from a boy under two years old with Wiskott-Aldrich syndrome, due to receive a stem cell transplant.

This clonotype was observed a few times. The chain combines TRBV10-3 with TRBJ2-1, with 10 bases identical to TRBD2. The CDR3 runs to 14 residues. With 5 bases clipped from V and 5 bases from J, the junction kept 3 bases outside the gene matches. Germline lookup yields CDR1 ENHRY and CDR2 SYGVKD. The CDR3 region has the DNA TGTGCCATCAGTATACTAGCGGGACACAATGAGCAGTTCTTC. It is translated as CAISILAGHNEQFF.

The chain combines TRBV7-2 with TRBJ1-5; D uncertain. The CDR3 is made up of 14 amino acids. V lost 2 bases, J lost 2 bases, and 7 bases lay in between. Germline CDR1 reads SGHTA; CDR2 reads FQGNSA. The CDR3 reads CASSLKSGNQPQHF. CDR3 DNA: TGTGCCAGCAGCTTAAAGAGTGGCAATCAGCCCCAGCATTTT. The full variable domain, rest sourced from reference TRBV7-2 and TRBJ1-5, is GAGVSQSPSNKVTEKGKDVELRCDPISGHTALYWYRQSLGQGLEFLIYFQGNSAPDKSGLPSDRFSAERTGGSVSTLTIQRTQQEDSAVYLCASSLKSGNQPQHFGDGTRLSIL.

The chain carries TRBV5-1 and TRBJ2-5; 10 bases map to TRBD1. CDR1 is SGHRS and CDR2 is YFSETQ in the germline V gene. V gave up 3 bases and J gave up 4 bases; unmatched junction bases: 6. CDR3 length equals 15 residues. CDR3 DNA: TGCGCCAGCAGCTACGTCGGACAGGGGGGAGAGACCCAGTACTTC. Translation gives CASSYVGQGGETQYF.

V usage is TRBV7-6 and J usage is TRBJ2-1, with D possibly matching TRBD2 (5 bases). The CDR3 spans 16 residues. Germline CDR1 and CDR2: SGHVS and FNYEAQ. Trimming shortened V by 4 bases and J by 5 bases, and 18 bases separated the two germline ends. CDR3 bases: TGTGCCAGCAGCTCTTTAAGTTGGACTGGCAACAATGAGCAGTTCTTC. It yields the protein CASSSLSWTGNNEQFF.

The gene calls are TRBV5-1 and TRBJ2-7; maybe TRBD1 (6 bases). Trimming removed 4 bases from V and 3 bases from J, with 20 bases in between. Germline CDR1 and CDR2: SGHRS and YFSETQ. The CDR3 is 16 residues long. For the CDR3, the DNA is TGCGCCAGCAGCCCAACGCAGGGGCCCATGAGCTACGAGCAGTACTTC. Translating it yields CASSPTQGPMSYEQYF. Variable domain in full (rest from reference TRBV5-1 and TRBJ2-7): KAGVTQTPRYLIKTRGQQVTLSCSPISGHRSVSWYQQTPGQGLQFLFEYFSETQRNKGNFPGRFSGRQFSNSRSEMNVSTLELGDSALYLCASSPTQGPMSYEQYFGPGTRLTVT.

This clonotype came up once. At one boundary the junction diverges from the germline segment, which might be a read error. This chain connects TRBV20-1 to TRBJ2-1; tentatively, D is TRBD2 (6 bases). The CDR3 extends over 16 amino acids. Germline V lookup: CDR1 DFQATT, CDR2 SNEGSKA (reference sequence). As DNA, the CDR3 is TGCAGTGCTAGAGTTTTCGGGGGTGCATCCTTCAATGAGCAGTTCTTC. Protein: CSARVFGGASFNEQFF.

The J gene is TRBJ2-3, the V gene TRBV19; D gene ambiguous. This CDR3 is 15 amino acids long. V lost 6 bases to trimming and J lost 1 base, with 14 bases between them. Germline CDR1 reads LNHDA; CDR2 reads SQIVND (reference sequence). The CDR3 here is CASRSQLTRTDTQYF. In nucleotides, the CDR3 is TGTGCCAGTAGAAGCCAGCTAACACGCACAGATACGCAGTATTTT.

The V and J genes are TRBV20-1 and TRBJ1-4; 7 bases match TRBD1. The CDR3 extends over 13 amino acids. Germline V gene data show CDR1 as DFQATT and CDR2 as SNEGSKA (reference sequence). The V and J ends lost 3 bases and 7 bases, in that order; junction bases with no gene match: 5. The CDR3 coding sequence is TGCAGTGCTAGTCAGGGGGTCATTGAAAAACTGTTTTTT. This codes for CSASQGVIEKLFF.

The chain employs TRBV5-1 and TRBJ2-3; TRBD2 agrees at 10 bases. With 4 bases clipped from V and 0 bases from J, the junction kept 11 bases outside the gene matches. This CDR3 comprises 18 residues. Germline-derived CDR1 and CDR2 are SGHRS and YFSETQ. The CDR3 nucleotides read TGCGCCAGCAGCCGACCAGGTACTAGCGGGACTAGCACAGATACGCAGTATTTT. Protein: CASSRPGTSGTSTDTQYF.

V usage is TRBV7-6 and J usage is TRBJ2-1, with D possibly TRBD2 on 5 matching bases. The ends were cut back, 5 bases at V and 6 bases at J, with 20 bases in the middle. This CDR3 has 16 residues. Per the germline V gene, CDR1 is SGHVS and CDR2 is FNYEAQ. The CDR3 spells CASSPQSAGRSNEQFF. The CDR3 DNA reads TGTGCCAGCAGCCCCCAGTCCGCGGGCAGATCCAATGAGCAGTTCTTC.

The chain links TRBV6-5 to TRBJ2-3; 11 nucleotides match TRBD1. There are 15 residues in the CDR3. CDR1 is MNHEY, CDR2 SVGAGI, per germline. The V segment lost 0 bases and the J segment 4 bases; nucleotides outside the gene matches: 0. The CDR3 here is CASSYSGQGADTQYF. In DNA form, the CDR3 reads TGTGCCAGCAGTTACTCGGGACAGGGGGCAGATACGCAGTATTTT.

The chain links TRBV12-3 or TRBV12-4 to TRBJ2-7, with D perhaps TRBD1 or TRBD2 (6 bases each). This CDR3 has 15 residues. Trimming took off 2 bases at V and 7 bases at J, with 18 bases between the two ends. CDR3 region: CASSLLGQGSGEQYF. In DNA form, the CDR3 reads TGTGCCAGCAGTTTACTGGGTCAGGGGAGCGGGGAGCAGTACTTC.